The clone carrying this T cell receptor (beta chain) was seen more than once but under ten times. Its antigen is unknown. The data are from a study of CD8 T cells in ankylosing spondylitis. Using quantitative 5'-RACE with molecular barcodes, the authors made TCR beta libraries. From the 5' RACE reads, TCRdb called clonotypes with MiXCR, one entry per CDR3 protein. The sample consists of around 770,000 distinct CDR3 sequences, around 11% of them appearing once. V lost 3 bases and J lost 3, with 18 bases in between. Germline CDR1 reads SGHRS; CDR2 reads YFSETQ. The CDR3 is 16 amino acids. Study findings and constraints: The authors reported significant enrichment of disease-linked clones in matched ankylosing spondylitis synovial fluid. CD8+ cells made up the disease-linked clones, which were relatively rare in peripheral blood. Apparently characteristic of ankylosing spondylitis blood was a TCR beta motif (roughly eight highly homologous variants). In reactive arthritis synovial fluid and blood, some motif variants had been reported before.

This chain joins TRBV5-1 and TRBJ1-1; D not certain. This receptor was obtained from a male donor with ankylosing spondylitis. The sample consisted of blood, either unsorted or a sorted T cell fraction (not recorded which). CDR3 nucleotides: TGCGCCAGCAGCTGGGCCCGAACCCGGGCGGACACTGAAGCTTTCTTT. The encoded protein is CASSWARTRADTEAFF.